This passage covers 9 T cell receptor beta chains from one sample sequenced in a study of breast tumors, draining lymph nodes, adjacent tissues. TCRdb re-analysed the multiplex PCR reads in MiXCR, keeping a single row per CDR3 protein. The table includes around 70,000 distinct CDR3 sequences, 40% to 55% detected once. Sequences were obtained from breast tumor tissue. These receptors all stem from a female donor with breast cancer. Some clones in this sample may be carry-over from other donors' samples.

CDR3 region: CASSFDSKGVVNTEAFF. The CDR3 DNA sequence: TGTGCCAGCAGCTTCGATAGCAAGGGGGTCGTGAACACTGAAGCTTTCTTT. The chain recombines TRBV11-2 with TRBJ1-1; D is perhaps TRBD1 (6 bases). This CDR3 has 17 residues. The germline V gene encodes CDR1 SGHAT and CDR2 FQNNGV. Deletions cut 3 bases from V and 0 bases from J, with 17 bases between.

There are many counts of this clonotype. This chain uses TRBV19 with TRBJ1-2, with 7 bases aligning to TRBD1. The ends lost 3 bases at V and 2 bases at J; junction bases unmatched: 3. The CDR3 runs to 14 residues. Germline V gene lookup returns CDR1 LNHDA and CDR2 SQIVND (reference sequence). The CDR3 sequence is CASSIQGGNYGYTF. The CDR3 DNA sequence: TGTGCCAGTAGTATTCAAGGGGGCAACTATGGCTACACCTTC.

This clonotype was picked up many times. Here the CDR3 DNA reads TGTGCCAGCAGCCAAGACGTTTCGGGAGCAGTTGGGAACACCATATATTTT. Its protein is CASSQDVSGAVGNTIYF. This rearrangement joins TRBV3-1 to TRBJ1-3; D remains ambiguous. V was cut by 0 bases and J by 7 bases, with 19 bases left in between. This CDR3 spans 17 amino acids. CDR1 and CDR2 (germline): LGHDT, YNNKEL (reference sequence). Supplemented by reference TRBV3-1 and TRBJ1-3, the full variable domain reads DTAVSQTPKYLVTQMGNDKSIKCEQNLGHDTMYWYKQDSKKFLKIMFSYNNKELIINETVPNRFSPKSPDKAHLNLHINSLELGDSAVYFCASSQDVSGAVGNTIYFGEGSWLTVV.

Comment on this clonotype: No conserved phenylalanine or tryptophan ends this CDR3, so it is likely a read error. It is unclear where the CDR3 begins or ends on the DNA, so no DNA is shown, and the CDR3 is as TCRdb lists it. The gene calls are TRBV10-3 and TRBJ2-3. The CDR3 is 16 amino acids in total, end residues counted. Germline CDR1 is ENHRY and CDR2 is SYGVKD. This CDR3 is CAISEETSGVTDTHYL.

About this clonotype itself: Germline and junction disagree at one end, which may indicate a read error. The V gene is TRBV7-3, the J gene TRBJ2-1; 9 nucleotides line up with TRBD2. Germline V lookup: CDR1 SGHTA, CDR2 FQGTGA. This CDR3 comprises 17 residues. This CDR3 is CVSSLLPGTSIYNEQFF. As DNA, the CDR3 is TGTGTCAGCAGCTTACTCCCCGGGACTAGCATCTACAATGAGCAGTTCTTC.

This clonotype was observed many times. A much larger clone lies one base from this, so it may be a read error. The chain carries TRBV13 and TRBJ2-2; the D gene is possibly TRBD1 (5 bases). Trimming left V 4 bases short and J 7 bases short, with 19 bases between. The CDR3 length is 16 residues. Germline-derived CDR1 and CDR2 are PRHDT and FYEKMQ (reference sequence). The CDR3 bases are TGTGCCAGCAGCTCTCCTTTCAAAGGGGTAATCGGGGAGCTGTTTTTT. Translating it yields CASSSPFKGVIGELFF. The full variable domain, its missing parts supplied by reference TRBV13 and TRBJ2-2, is AAGVIQSPRHLIKEKRETATLKCYPIPRHDTVYWYQQGPGQDPQFLISFYEKMQSDKGSIPDRFSAQQFSDYHSELNMSSLELGDSALYFCASSSPFKGVIGELFFGEGSRLTVL.

Notes on this clonotype: This is likely a read error, given that the CDR3 carries no conserved phenylalanine or tryptophan at its end. The chain is built from TRBV24-1 and TRBJ2-3; 12 nucleotides align to TRBD2. CDR3 length: 16 amino acids. The germline CDR1 and CDR2 sequences are KGHDR and SFDVKD. This CDR3 is CASSLYRLAGEDTQYC. In DNA, the CDR3 is TGTGCCAGCAGTTTATATAGACTAGCGGGAGAAGATACGCAGTATTGT.

This sequence joins TRBV7-3 and TRBJ2-2; TRBD1 matches at 9 bases. V shed 5 bases, J shed 5 bases, and the junction held 3 bases outside the gene matches. The CDR3 runs to 14 residues. The germline V gene encodes CDR1 SGHTA and CDR2 FQGTGA. The CDR3 loop reads CASSKGQGTGELFF. CDR3 bases: TGTGCCAGCAGCAAGGGACAGGGAACCGGGGAGCTGTTTTTT.

This clonotype was seen a few times. The CDR3 sequence is CASSLGTGKNQPQHF. CDR3 DNA: TGTGCCAGCAGTTTAGGGACGGGGAAAAATCAGCCCCAGCATTTT. This chain uses TRBV28 with TRBJ1-5; D may be TRBD1 (5 bases). This CDR3 comprises 15 residues. The germline CDR1 and CDR2 sequences are MDHEN and SYDVKM. Trimming took off 2 bases at V and 4 bases at J, with 12 bases between the two ends.